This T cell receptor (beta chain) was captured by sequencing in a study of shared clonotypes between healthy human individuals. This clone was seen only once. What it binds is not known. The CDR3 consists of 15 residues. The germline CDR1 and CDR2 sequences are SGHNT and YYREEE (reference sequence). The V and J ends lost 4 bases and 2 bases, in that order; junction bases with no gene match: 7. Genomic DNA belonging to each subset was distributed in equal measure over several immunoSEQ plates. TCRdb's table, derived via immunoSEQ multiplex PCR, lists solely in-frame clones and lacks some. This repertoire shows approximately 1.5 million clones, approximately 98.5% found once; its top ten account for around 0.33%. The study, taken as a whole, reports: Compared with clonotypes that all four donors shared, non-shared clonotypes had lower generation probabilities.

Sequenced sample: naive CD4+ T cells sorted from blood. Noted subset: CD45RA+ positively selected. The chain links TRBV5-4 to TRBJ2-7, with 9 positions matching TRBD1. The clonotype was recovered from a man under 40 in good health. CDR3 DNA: TGTGCCAGCAGCCCTCGGGACAGGGAAGCCTACGAGCAGTACTTC. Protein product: CASSPRDREAYEQYF.